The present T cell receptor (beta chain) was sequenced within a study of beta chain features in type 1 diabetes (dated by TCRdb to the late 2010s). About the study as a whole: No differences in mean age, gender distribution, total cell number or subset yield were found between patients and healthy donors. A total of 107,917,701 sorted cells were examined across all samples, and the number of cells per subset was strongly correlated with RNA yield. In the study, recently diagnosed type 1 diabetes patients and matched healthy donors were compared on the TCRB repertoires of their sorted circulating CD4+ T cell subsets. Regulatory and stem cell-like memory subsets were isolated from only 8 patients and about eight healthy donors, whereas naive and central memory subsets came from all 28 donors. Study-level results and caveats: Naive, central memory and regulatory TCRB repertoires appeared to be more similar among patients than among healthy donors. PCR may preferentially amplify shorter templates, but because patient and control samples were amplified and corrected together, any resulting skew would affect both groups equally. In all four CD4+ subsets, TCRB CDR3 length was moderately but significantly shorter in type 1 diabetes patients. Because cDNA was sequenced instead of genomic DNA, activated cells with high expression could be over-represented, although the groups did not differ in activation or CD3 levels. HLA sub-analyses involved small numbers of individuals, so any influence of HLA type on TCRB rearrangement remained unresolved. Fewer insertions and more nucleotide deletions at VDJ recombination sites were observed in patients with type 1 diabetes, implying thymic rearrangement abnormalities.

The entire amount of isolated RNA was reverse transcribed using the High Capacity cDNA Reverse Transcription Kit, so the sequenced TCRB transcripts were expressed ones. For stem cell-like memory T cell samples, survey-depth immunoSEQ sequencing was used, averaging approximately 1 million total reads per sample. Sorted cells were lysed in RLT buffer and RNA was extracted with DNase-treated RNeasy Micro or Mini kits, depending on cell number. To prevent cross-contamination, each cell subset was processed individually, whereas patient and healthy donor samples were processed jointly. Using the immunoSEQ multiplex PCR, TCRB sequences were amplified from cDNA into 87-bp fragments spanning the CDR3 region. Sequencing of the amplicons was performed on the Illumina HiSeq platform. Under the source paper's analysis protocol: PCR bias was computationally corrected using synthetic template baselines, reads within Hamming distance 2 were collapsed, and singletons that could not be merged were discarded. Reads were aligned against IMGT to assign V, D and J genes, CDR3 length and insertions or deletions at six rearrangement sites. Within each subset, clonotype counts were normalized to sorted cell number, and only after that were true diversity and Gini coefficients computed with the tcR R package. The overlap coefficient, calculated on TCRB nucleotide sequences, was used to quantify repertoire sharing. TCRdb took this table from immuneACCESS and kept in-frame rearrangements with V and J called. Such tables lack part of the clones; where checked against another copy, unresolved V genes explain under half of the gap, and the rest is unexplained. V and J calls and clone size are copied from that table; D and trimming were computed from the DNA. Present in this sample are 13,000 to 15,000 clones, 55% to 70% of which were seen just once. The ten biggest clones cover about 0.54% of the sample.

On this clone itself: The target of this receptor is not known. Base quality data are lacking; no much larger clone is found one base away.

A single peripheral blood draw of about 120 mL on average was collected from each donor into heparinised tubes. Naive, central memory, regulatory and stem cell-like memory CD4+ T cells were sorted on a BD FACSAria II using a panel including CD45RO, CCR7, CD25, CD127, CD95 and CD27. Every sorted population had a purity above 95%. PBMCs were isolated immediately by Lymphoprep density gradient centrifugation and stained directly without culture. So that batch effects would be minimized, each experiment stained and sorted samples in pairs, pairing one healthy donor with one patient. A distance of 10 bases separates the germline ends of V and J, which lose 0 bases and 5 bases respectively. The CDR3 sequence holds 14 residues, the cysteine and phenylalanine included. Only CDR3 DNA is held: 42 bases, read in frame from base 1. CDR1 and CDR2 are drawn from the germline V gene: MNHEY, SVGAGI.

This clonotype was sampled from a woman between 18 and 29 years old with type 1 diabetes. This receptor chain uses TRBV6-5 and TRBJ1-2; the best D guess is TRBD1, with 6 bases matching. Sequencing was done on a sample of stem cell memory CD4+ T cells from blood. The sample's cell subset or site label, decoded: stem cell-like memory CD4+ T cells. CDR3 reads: CASSYSLQGYGYTF. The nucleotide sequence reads TGTGCCAGCAGTTACTCGTTGCAGGGGTATGGCTACACCTTC.